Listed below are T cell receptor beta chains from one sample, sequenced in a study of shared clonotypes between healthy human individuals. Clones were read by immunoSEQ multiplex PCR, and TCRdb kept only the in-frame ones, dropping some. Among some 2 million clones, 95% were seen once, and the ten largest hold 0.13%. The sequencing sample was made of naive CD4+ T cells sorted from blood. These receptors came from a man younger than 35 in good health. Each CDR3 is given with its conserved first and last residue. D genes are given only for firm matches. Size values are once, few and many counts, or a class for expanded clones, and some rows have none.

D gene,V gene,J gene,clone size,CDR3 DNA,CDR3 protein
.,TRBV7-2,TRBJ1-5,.,TGTGCCAGCAGCTTAGATCGAACAGGGAAGGCTTCCCAGCATTTT,CASSLDRTGKASQHF
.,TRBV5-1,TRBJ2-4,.,TGCGCCAGCAGCTTTACAGGCGAAAACATTCAGTACTTC,CASSFTGENIQYF
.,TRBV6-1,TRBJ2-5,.,TGTGCCAGCAGTGAAGGAGGGGCGCTCGAAGAGACCCAGTACTTC,CASSEGGALEETQYF
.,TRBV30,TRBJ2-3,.,TGTGCCTGGAGCCAAGGGGCTAGCGAGAGCACAGATACGCAGTATTTT,CAWSQGASESTDTQYF
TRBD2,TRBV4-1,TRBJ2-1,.,TGCGCCAGCAGTTTCCCACTAGCGGGGTACAATGAGCAGTTCTTC,CASSFPLAGYNEQFF
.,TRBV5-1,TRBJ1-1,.,TGCGCCAGCAGCTTGTACCCGGGGAACACTGAAGCTTTCTTT,CASSLYPGNTEAFF
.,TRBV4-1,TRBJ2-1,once,TGCGCCAGCAGCCACACCAGGGCCCTTAGGGGGTCTTACAATGAGCAGTTCTTC,CASSHTRALRGSYNEQFF
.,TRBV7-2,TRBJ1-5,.,TGTGCCAGCAGCTCAGACAGTGTCAATCAGCCCCAGCATTTT,CASSSDSVNQPQHF
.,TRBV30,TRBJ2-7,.,TGTGCCTGGAGCGCACTGACTAAAGACTACGAGCAGTACTTC,CAWSALTKDYEQYF
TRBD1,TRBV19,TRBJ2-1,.,TGTGCCAGTAGTAGAAGGCAGGGGGATGAGCAGTTCTTC,CASSRRQGDEQFF
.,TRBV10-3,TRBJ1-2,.,TGTGCCATCAGTTACCGGGACTCCCTACAGGGTAACTATGGCTACACCTTC,CAISYRDSLQGNYGYTF
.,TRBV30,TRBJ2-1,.,TGTGCCTGGAGCCTCAGCCTCGTCCACAATGAGCAGTTCTTC,CAWSLSLVHNEQFF
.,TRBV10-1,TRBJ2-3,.,TGCGCCAGCAGTGAGTCGACTCAGAGGGTTCCGCAGTATTTT,CASSESTQRVPQYF
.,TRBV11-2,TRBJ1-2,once,TGTGCCAGCAGCTTAAGTGGGTGGGGGTATGGCTACACCTTC,CASSLSGWGYGYTF
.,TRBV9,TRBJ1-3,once,TGTGCCAGCACCCTAGGGCGCTCTGGAAACACCATATATTTT,CASTLGRSGNTIYF
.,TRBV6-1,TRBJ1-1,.,TGTGCCAGCAGGAGAACGAACACTGAAGCTTTCTTT,CASRRTNTEAFF
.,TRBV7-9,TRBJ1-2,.,TGTGCCAGCAGCTTATGGGGGGCAGGAAATGGCTACACCTTC,CASSLWGAGNGYTF
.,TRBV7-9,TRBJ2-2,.,TGTGCCAGCAGCTTGGACCCCCCTGGGGAGCTGTTTTTT,CASSLDPPGELFF
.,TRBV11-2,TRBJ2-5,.,TGTGCCAGCAGCTTAGGACAATCGGCCACCCAAGAGACCCAGTACTTC,CASSLGQSATQETQYF
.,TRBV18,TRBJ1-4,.,TGTGCCAGCTCACAGGGACCTACTAATGAAAAACTGTTTTTT,CASSQGPTNEKLFF
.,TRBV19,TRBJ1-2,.,TGTGCCAGTAGTACTGGCCGAGGGGGTGGCTACACCTTC,CASSTGRGGGYTF
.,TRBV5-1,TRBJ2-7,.,TGCGCCAGCAGCCCGAGGGGGGCAGGGAGTGCCCACGAGCAGTACTTC,CASSPRGAGSAHEQYF
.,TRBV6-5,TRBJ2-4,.,TGTGCCAGCAGTTACTCGGCCAGGGAGGTATACATTCAGTACTTC,CASSYSAREVYIQYF
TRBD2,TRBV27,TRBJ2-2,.,TGTGCCAGCAGTTTATCCGGGGGGGTAAACACCGGGGAGCTGTTTTTT,CASSLSGGVNTGELFF
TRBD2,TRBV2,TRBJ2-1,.,TGTGCCAGCAGCGGACTAGGCTACAATGAGCAGTTCTTC,CASSGLGYNEQFF
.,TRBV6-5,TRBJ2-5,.,TGTGCCACTTATGAGGGGGAGACCCAGTACTTC,CATYEGETQYF
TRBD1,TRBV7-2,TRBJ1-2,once,TGTGCCAGCAGCCCCGGGACAGGAAGACACAATTTC,CASSPGTGRHNF
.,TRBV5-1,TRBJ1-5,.,TGCGCCAGCAGCTTGGGGGAGAATCAGCCCCAGCATTTT,CASSLGENQPQHF
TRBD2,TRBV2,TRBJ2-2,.,TGTGCCAGCAGTGAAAGGGCGGGAGAGGGCACCGGGGAGCTGTTTTTT,CASSERAGEGTGELFF
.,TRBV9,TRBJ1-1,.,TGTGCCAGCACCCAACCCGAAGGGGGTTACACTGAAGCTTTCTTT,CASTQPEGGYTEAFF
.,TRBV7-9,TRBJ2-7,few,TGTGCCAGCAGTCCGGACACCTCCTACGAGCAGTACTTC,CASSPDTSYEQYF
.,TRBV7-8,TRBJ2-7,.,TGTGCCAGCAGCTTAATACTAGATACCTACGAGCAGTACTTC,CASSLILDTYEQYF
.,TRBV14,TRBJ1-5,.,TGTGCCAGCAGCCAGGGGCAGCGCCAGCCCCAGCATTTT,CASSQGQRQPQHF
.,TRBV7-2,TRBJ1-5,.,TGTGCCAGCAGGTCTGGGACCTTTAGCAATCAGCCCCAGCATTTT,CASRSGTFSNQPQHF
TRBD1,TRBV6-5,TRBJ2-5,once,TGTGCCAGCAGCCTAAACAGGGGAGAGACCCAGTACTTC,CASSLNRGETQYF
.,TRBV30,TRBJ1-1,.,TGTGCCTGGAGTCGGACATTGAACACTGAAGCTTTCTTT,CAWSRTLNTEAFF
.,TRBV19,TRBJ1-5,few,TGTGCCAGCGTATCTGACGAAAGGGGCCAGCCCCAGCATTTT,CASVSDERGQPQHF
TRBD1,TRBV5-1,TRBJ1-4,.,TGCGCCAGCAGCCCGTGGACAGGAGTTAATGAAAAACTGTTTTTT,CASSPWTGVNEKLFF
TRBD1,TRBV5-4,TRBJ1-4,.,TGTGCCAGCAGCTTACAGGGGAATAATGAAAAACTGTTTTTT,CASSLQGNNEKLFF
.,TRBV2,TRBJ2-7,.,TGTGCCAGCAGTGAGATGGGAACACCCCTACGAAGGAAGTACTTC,CASSEMGTPLRRKYF
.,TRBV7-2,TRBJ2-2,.,TGTGCCAGCAGTCAAAAACTAGGTTACCCCGGGGAGCTGTTTTTT,CASSQKLGYPGELFF
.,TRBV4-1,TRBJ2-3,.,TGTGCCAGCAGCCCCGACCGGGGACGGTCCGTTAATACGCAGTATTTT,CASSPDRGRSVNTQYF
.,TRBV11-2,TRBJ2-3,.,TGTGCCAGCAGCTTAGAGCCAGATACGCAGTATTTT,CASSLEPDTQYF
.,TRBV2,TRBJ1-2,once,TGTGCCAGCAGACAATCCTCAGGGGCCACCGGCTACACCTTC,CASRQSSGATGYTF
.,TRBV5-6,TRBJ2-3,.,TGTGCCAGCAGCTTGAGAGTGGGGGACACAGATACGCAGTATTTT,CASSLRVGDTDTQYF
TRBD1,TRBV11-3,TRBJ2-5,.,TGTGCCAGCAGCTCGGACAGGGGGGGACAAGAGACCCAGTACTTC,CASSSDRGGQETQYF
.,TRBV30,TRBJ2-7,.,TGTGCCTGGAGTGTACGGAGCGGCTACGAGCAGTACTTC,CAWSVRSGYEQYF
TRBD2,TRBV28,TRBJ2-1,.,TGTGCCAGCAGTTTAGCGGGGGTTCTTCACATGCCGTTCTTC,CASSLAGVLHMPFF
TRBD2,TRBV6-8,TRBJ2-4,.,TGTGCCAGCAGACTACTCGGATCTCCGCGGGGGTTTGACATTCAGTACTTC,CASRLLGSPRGFDIQYF
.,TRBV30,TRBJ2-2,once,TGTGCCCGTACGGGACTTTACGGAACCGGGGAGCTGTTTTTT,CARTGLYGTGELFF
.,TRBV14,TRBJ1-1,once,TGTGCCAGCAGCCAAGACACCGGGACGGTGAACACTGAAGCTTTCTTT,CASSQDTGTVNTEAFF
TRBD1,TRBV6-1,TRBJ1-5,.,TGTGCCAGCAGGCCGGGACAGGGGAATCAGCCCCAGCATTTT,CASRPGQGNQPQHF
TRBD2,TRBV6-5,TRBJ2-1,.,TGTGCCAGCAGTTTTACTAGCGGGAGTCGCAATGAGCAGTTCTTC,CASSFTSGSRNEQFF
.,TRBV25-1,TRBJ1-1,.,TGTGCCAGCAGTGACCACATGGCAGGGCCAGGGACTGAAGCTTTCTTT,CASSDHMAGPGTEAFF
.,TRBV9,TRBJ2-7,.,TGTGCCAGCAGCGTATCCGTGTACTCCTACGAGCAGTACTTC,CASSVSVYSYEQYF
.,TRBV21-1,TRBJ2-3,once,TGTGCCAGCAGCAAGCGGCAGCCTTCCACAGATACGCAGTATTTT,CASSKRQPSTDTQYF
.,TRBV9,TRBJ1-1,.,TGTGCCAGCAGCTTGGAACAGGAGACTGAAGCTTTCTTT,CASSLEQETEAFF